The T cell receptor (beta chain) under discussion was sequenced for a study of blood T cell repertoires in COVID-19 (dated by TCRdb to 2020 to 2021). The study in broad terms: Collaborator samples came from the United States, Italy and Spain and covered acute and convalescent phases of COVID-19. The material from the prospective study consisted of cDNA or gDNA derived from T cells, B-cell-depleted T cells, or PBMCs. Deeply sampled blood TCRbeta repertoires from subjects exposed to, actively infected with, or recovered from COVID-19 were included in the dataset. The repertoires were released in a freely available public database meant as a resource for research on the immune response to SARS-CoV-2. The samples were drawn from the first 160 participants of the ongoing ImmuneRACE study and from 1,254 subjects provided by 6 global collaborators. The sample metadata nearly always contained a de-identified subject ID, COVID-19 status, age in years and sex. Where available, HLA class I and class II types were obtained from metadata supplied by the sample provider rather than from assay-based typing. General study outcomes and caveats: The quantity of clinical and demographic metadata differed by source and by participant and was supplied without curation.

TCRbeta CDR3 regions were amplified from genomic DNA using the immunoSEQ Assay, a bias-controlled multiplex PCR. Per the original workflow: The number of nucleated cells in each sample was estimated from the amplification of reference gene primers within the assay. To quantify the absolute abundance of each unique TCRbeta CDR3 rearrangement, sequence reads were collapsed and filtered. Productive Simpson clonality was computed per sample as the square root of Simpson's diversity index over productive rearrangements. Drawn from immuneACCESS, this table holds only the in-frame rearrangements with V and J called that TCRdb kept. Clones are partly lost; checked studies trace under half to an unresolved V gene and leave the rest unexplained. D and trimming were read from the DNA, whereas the V and J calls and clone size are those reported in that table. Recorded for this sample are some 170,000 clones; more than 60% of them occurred a single time. Approximately 2.6% of the sample is taken by the ten largest.

Counted from cysteine to phenylalanine, this CDR3 has 15 amino acids. The read is trimmed to its CDR3 DNA, 45 bases read in frame from base 1. Trimming accounts for 6 bases at V and 4 bases at J, while the number of junction bases matched to no gene is 7. Taken from the germline V gene, the CDR1 and CDR2 loops are SGHTA and FQGNSA. Collaborating institutions collected whole blood in K2EDTA tubes following their own protocols. For TCRbeta analysis, collaborators shipped samples as frozen whole blood, isolated PBMCs, or DNA extracted from either of those sample types. As concerns this clone: There is no known antigen for this receptor. There are no base qualities to consult, and no much larger clone falls within one base.

This chain joins TRBV7-2 to TRBJ2-7; TRBD1 matches 12 bases in the middle. This clonotype was obtained from a man aged 70-80 years with acute or convalescent COVID-19. What was sequenced was peripheral blood. Here the CDR3 is given as CASRQGQGAPYEQYF. In nucleotide form, the sequence is TGTGCCAGCAGACAGGGACAGGGGGCGCCTTACGAGCAGTACTTC. Where the CDR3 stops, the reference TRBV7-2 and TRBJ2-7 genes take over; the full variable domain is GAGVSQSPSNKVTEKGKDVELRCDPISGHTALYWYRQSLGQGLEFLIYFQGNSAPDKSGLPSDRFSAERTGGSVSTLTIQRTQQEDSAVYLCASRQGQGAPYEQYFGPGTRLTVT.